Sequencing of this TCR beta chain was carried out in a study of T cells after yellow fever vaccination. Across the whole study: Each low-cell-number fraction was prepared by means of SMART-Seq v4 Ultra Low Input. Study-wide results and limits: Overlap between CD4 and CD8 compartments was detected for a small share of clonotypes.

V dropped 3 bases and J dropped 4; count of bases not matched to a gene: 3. Germline values: CDR1 SGHRS, CDR2 YFSETQ. This CDR3 contains 16 residues. In making TCR cDNA, 5'RACE template switching added a universal primer site and UMIs to it. MiXCR was run by TCRdb on the 5' RACE reads, yielding one entry per CDR3 protein. Of about 210,000 distinct CDR3 sequences in the sample, less than 3.5% were seen once. This clonotype was seen ten or more times. Its antigen remains unknown. This chain uses TRBV5-1 with TRBJ2-6, with TRBD1 matching 11 bases. The sequence was collected from a man in his late teens or twenties who received the YFV17D yellow fever vaccine. The sample here was CD4+ T cells sorted from PBMCs, taken 10 days after the yellow fever booster vaccination. The CDR3 DNA reads TGCGCCAGCAGCTCAGGACAGGGGGCGGGGGCCAACGTCCTGACTTTC. It encodes CASSSGQGAGANVLTF.